This T cell receptor beta chain was sequenced for a study of blood T cell repertoires in COVID-19 (dated by TCRdb to the early 2020s). Background for the entire study: Collaborator samples came from the United States, Italy and Spain and covered acute and convalescent phases of COVID-19. The material from the prospective study consisted of cDNA or gDNA derived from T cells, B-cell-depleted T cells, or PBMCs. Deeply sampled blood TCRbeta repertoires from subjects exposed to, actively infected with, or recovered from COVID-19 were included in the dataset. A freely available public database, intended as a resource for researchers studying the immune response to SARS-CoV-2, is where the repertoires were released. Samples were obtained from the ongoing ImmuneRACE study (first 160 participants) and from 1,200 or so subjects provided by 6 global collaborators. A de-identified subject ID, COVID-19 status, age in years and sex were almost always included in the sample metadata. Where available, HLA class I and class II types were obtained from metadata supplied by the sample provider rather than from assay-based typing. On the study overall, not on this receptor specifically: The amount of clinical and demographic metadata varied by source and participant and was provided uncurated.

This clone was observed many times. Its antigen is still unknown. No per-base quality is available; no much larger clone lies one base away. Whole blood was collected in K2EDTA tubes by collaborating institutions according to the institutions' own protocols. Collaborator samples were shipped for TCRbeta analysis as frozen whole blood, isolated PBMCs, or DNA extracted from either sample type. The immunoSEQ Assay, a bias-controlled multiplex PCR, was used to amplify TCRbeta CDR3 regions from genomic DNA. As for the authors' bioinformatics: Nucleated cell counts per sample were estimated from amplification of reference gene primers within the assay. To quantify the absolute abundance of each unique TCRbeta CDR3 rearrangement, sequence reads were collapsed and filtered. For each sample, productive Simpson clonality was calculated as the square root of Simpson's diversity index over productive rearrangements. Here the immuneACCESS table is served through TCRdb, limited to in-frame sequences with V and J called. Missing clones are a known gap in these copies; in checked studies unresolved V genes cover under half, and the rest lacks a known reason. The DNA was the basis for D and trimming; V, J and clone size are from that table. Present in this sample are about 45,000 clones, 82% of which were seen just once. The ten largest clonotypes hold around 15% of the sample.

V lost 5 bases and J lost 3 bases, and the count of bases not matched to a germline gene is 5. The CDR3 runs 14 residues from the cysteine to the phenylalanine. The kept DNA is CDR3 alone, 42 bases in frame from the first base. The germline V gene sets CDR1 to MRHNA and CDR2 to SNTAGT. Sample: peripheral blood. This sequence was found in a human donor in a cohort sampled during active COVID-19. The chain uses TRBV6-4 and TRBJ2-5, and TRBD1 aligns with 8 junction nucleotides. The nucleotide sequence is given as TGTGCCAGCAGTTTGACAGGGGACAAAGAGACCCAGTACTTC. Its translation reads: CASSLTGDKETQYF.